These 18 T cell receptor beta chains were sequenced from one sample in a study of T cells in Graves' hyperthyroidism and ophthalmopathy. Researchers amplified the TCR beta CDR3 regions from RNA transcripts. The HTBI primer set drove a first-round RT-PCR of the TCR CDR3. MiXCR, run by TCRdb on the multiplex PCR reads, gives a single entry per CDR3 protein. The data show 550,000 to 600,000 distinct CDR3 sequences, 13% to 15% seen once. Sequencing used blood. Receptor source: a woman aged 18 to 35 with Graves' ophthalmopathy.

The chain links TRBV19 to TRBJ1-2; no clear D gene. Trimming left V 6 bases short and J 8 bases short, with 13 bases between. Germline CDR1 LNHDA, CDR2 SQIVND (reference sequence). The CDR3 consists of 12 residues. The CDR3 bases are TGTGCCAGTAGCCCCGGGGTCTCCGGCTACACCTTC. It translates to CASSPGVSGYTF. Looking up the rest from reference TRBV19 and TRBJ1-2 gives the full variable domain: DGGITQSPKYLFRKEGQNVTLSCEQNLNHDAMYWYRQDPGQGLRLIYYSQIVNDFQKGDIAEGYSVSREKKESFPLTVTSAQKNPTAFYLCASSPGVSGYTFGSGTRLTVV.

The chain carries TRBV4-1 and TRBJ2-5; the match to TRBD1 covers 10 bases. This CDR3 is 15 amino acids long. Germline lookup yields CDR1 MGHRA and CDR2 YSYEKL. V shed 3 bases, J shed 6 bases, and the junction held 7 bases outside the gene matches. Written as DNA, the CDR3 is TGCGCCAGCAGCCACTCGGACAGGGGGATGAAGACCCAGTACTTC. It is translated as CASSHSDRGMKTQYF.

This clonotype was detected many times. This chain uses TRBV28 with TRBJ1-1; D is unclear. The CDR3 runs to 12 residues. Germline lookup yields CDR1 MDHEN and CDR2 SYDVKM. Trimming took 6 bases from V and 5 from J, leaving 10 bases between them. CDR3 in amino acids: CASRQEGTEAFF. The CDR3 DNA is TGTGCCAGCAGGCAGGAGGGAACTGAAGCTTTCTTT.

This clonotype has at least ten counts. The chain is built from TRBV2 and TRBJ2-3; a weak D match, TRBD2 (5 bases). Trimming shortened V by 5 bases and J by 5 bases, and 14 bases separated the two germline ends. CDR3 length: 14 amino acids. CDR1 and CDR2 (germline): SNHLY, FYNNEI. The CDR3 DNA sequence: TGTGCCAGCAGTCCCCTTCGGACTCAAGATACGCAGTATTTT. Translation: CASSPLRTQDTQYF.

The chain has TRBV6-5 and TRBJ2-2; TRBD2 is a possible D gene (5 bases). Trimming took 2 bases from V and 6 from J, leaving 13 bases between them. The CDR3 has 15 amino acids. Germline-derived CDR1 and CDR2 are MNHEY and SVGAGI. CDR3 bases: TGTGCCAGCAGTTACCGGGCGGGTTCGGCCGGGGAGCTGTTTTTT. Translation: CASSYRAGSAGELFF.

The chain couples TRBV19 to TRBJ2-2; 8 bases fit TRBD2. CDR1 is LNHDA, CDR2 SQIVND, per germline (reference sequence). The CDR3 has 14 amino acids. The trim removed 7 bases at V and 6 bases at J, leaving 7 bases unmatched. CDR3 bases: TGTGCCAGTACTAGCGGGCACCTCGCCGGGGAGCTGTTTTTT. It is translated as CASTSGHLAGELFF. Combining the CDR3 with reference TRBV19 and TRBJ2-2 gives the whole variable domain DGGITQSPKYLFRKEGQNVTLSCEQNLNHDAMYWYRQDPGQGLRLIYYSQIVNDFQKGDIAEGYSVSREKKESFPLTVTSAQKNPTAFYLCASTSGHLAGELFFGEGSRLTVL.

This clonotype was found many times. The V gene is TRBV14, the J gene TRBJ2-1; D remains unclear. The CDR3 is made up of 17 amino acids. In germline, CDR1 is SGHDN, CDR2 FVKESK. The V end lost 0 bases, the J end lost 0 bases, and 12 bases lay between the germline ends. The CDR3 bases are TGTGCCAGCAGCCAAGAAAGGACGGTTAGCTCCTACAATGAGCAGTTCTTC. This translates into CASSQERTVSSYNEQFF.

Many counts were recorded for this clonotype. V gene TRBV30 combines with J gene TRBJ2-3; D is unresolved. Germline assignment: CDR1 GTSNPN and CDR2 SVGIG (reference sequence). Deletions cut 0 bases from V and 2 bases from J, with 9 bases between. The CDR3 length is 14 residues. As DNA, the CDR3 is TGTGCCTGGAGTGTACTCTTAATCACAGATACGCAGTATTTT. Translated, it gives CAWSVLLITDTQYF. Full variable domain (missing parts from reference TRBV30 and TRBJ2-3): SQTIHQWPATLVQPVGSPLSLECTVEGTSNPNLYWYRQAAGRGLQLLFYSVGIGQISSEVPQNLSASRPQDRQFILSSKKLLLSDSGFYLCAWSVLLITDTQYFGPGTRLTVL.

The CDR3, as DNA: TGCGCCAGCAGCCAATACCCCCCGCTAGCGGGGGGAGAGGCAGATACGCAGTATTTT. Translating gives CASSQYPPLAGGEADTQYF. J is TRBJ2-3 and V is TRBV4-1; the match to TRBD2 covers 11 bases. Germline-derived CDR1 and CDR2 are MGHRA and YSYEKL. CDR3 size: 19 residues. V trimming: 2 bases; J trimming: 4 bases; junction bases outside the gene matches: 14.

This clonotype has at least ten counts. The CDR3 loop is CASSPTTAHQPQHF. CDR3 coding DNA: TGTGCCAGCAGCCCTACCACGGCCCATCAGCCCCAGCATTTT. The rearrangement uses TRBV27 and TRBJ1-5; D gene ambiguous. CDR1 and CDR2 from the germline V gene are MNHEY and SMNVEV (reference sequence). V shed 6 bases and J shed 5 bases, with 14 bases lying between them. The length of the CDR3 is 14 residues.

This clonotype occurred many times. This chain links TRBV7-9 with TRBJ2-1; TRBD2 agrees at 12 bases. CDR3 size: 18 residues. V was pared by 0 bases and J by 9 bases, with 12 bases of the junction left unmatched. Germline CDR1 SEHNR, CDR2 FQNEAQ (reference sequence). CDR3: CASSLAPHASGRAGEQFF. CDR3 nucleotide sequence: TGTGCCAGCAGCTTAGCCCCCCACGCTAGCGGGAGGGCCGGTGAGCAGTTCTTC.

The CDR3 sequence: CAISEKGANYGYTF. The CDR3 DNA reads as TGTGCCATCAGTGAGAAAGGAGCTAACTATGGCTACACCTTC. J is TRBJ1-2 and V is TRBV10-3; D is unclear. V was cut by 2 bases and J by 0 bases, with 7 bases left in between. Germline V lookup: CDR1 ENHRY, CDR2 SYGVKD. The CDR3 is 14 amino acids.

This clonotype occurred a few times. This sequence joins TRBV5-8 and TRBJ2-5; 7 bases fit TRBD1. The J segment lost 4 bases and the V segment lost 3 bases, leaving 6 bases of the junction unmatched. The CDR3 totals 14 residues. Looked up from germline, CDR1 is SGHTS and CDR2 is YDEGEE. The CDR3 sequence is CASSSQTGIETQYF. For the CDR3, the DNA is TGTGCCAGCAGCTCCCAGACAGGGATAGAGACCCAGTACTTC.

In the case of this clonotype: A much larger clone lies a single base off, so this may be a read error. The chain employs TRBV9 and TRBJ2-3, with D maybe TRBD1 (5 bases). CDR3 length: 14 amino acids. Germline CDR1 is SGDLS and CDR2 is YYNGEE. Trimming took 4 bases from V and 6 from J, leaving 15 bases between them. Here the CDR3 reads CASSITPGSDTQYF. The CDR3 DNA reads as TGTGCCAGCAGCATAACGCCAGGGTCGGATACGCAGTATTTT.

The chain has TRBV6-1 and TRBJ2-1; D may be TRBD1 (6 bases). This CDR3 comprises 17 residues. V lost 0 bases and J lost 4, with 16 bases in between. Germline-derived CDR1 and CDR2 are MNHNS and SASEGT. CDR3 loop: CASSEARYRVGYNEQFF. CDR3 nucleotides: TGTGCCAGCAGTGAAGCCCGGTACAGGGTAGGTTACAATGAGCAGTTCTTC.

This clonotype was observed many times. This chain uses TRBV27 with TRBJ1-3; no firm D call. Germline V gene sequence: CDR1 MNHEY, CDR2 SMNVEV (reference sequence). Trimming cost V 0 bases and J 4 bases, with 7 bases left between them. The CDR3 spans 14 residues. The CDR3 here is CASSLSRAGNTIYF. The CDR3 nucleotides are TGTGCCAGCAGTTTATCAAGGGCCGGAAACACCATATATTTT.

The sample holds many counts of this clonotype. The chain has TRBV28 and TRBJ2-2; 7 bases match TRBD2. Germline-derived CDR1 and CDR2 are MDHEN and SYDVKM. Losses at the gene ends were 5 bases for V and 1 base for J; bases not matched to a gene: 4. CDR3 size: 15 residues. The CDR3 spells CASSKAGVNTGELFF. CDR3 DNA: TGTGCCAGCAGTAAGGCGGGAGTGAACACCGGGGAGCTGTTTTTT.

A note on this clonotype: Given a much more abundant clone one base away, this may be a read error. The rearrangement uses TRBV27 and TRBJ2-1; 7 bases fit TRBD1. From germline, CDR1 is MNHEY and CDR2 SMNVEV (reference sequence). Trimming at V came to 6 bases and at J to 8 bases, leaving 10 bases not matched to a gene. The CDR3 runs to 14 residues. The CDR3 DNA follows: TGTGCCAGCAGACCGGGACAGACATACGATGAGCAGTTCTTC. Translating it yields CASRPGQTYDEQFF.